The next 32 T cell receptor beta chains were all read from a single sample in a study of T cells after yellow fever vaccination. TCRdb re-called the 5' RACE reads with MiXCR, one entry per CDR3 protein. The sample records a few hundred thousand distinct CDR3 sequences, approximately 10% being singletons. The sample consisted of CD4+ T cells sorted from PBMCs, taken 5 days after the yellow fever booster vaccination. The receptors were gathered from a man aged 18 to 30 who received the YFV17D yellow fever vaccine.

This clonotype was seen more than once but under ten times. The chain carries TRBV5-1 and TRBJ2-7; D is perhaps TRBD2 (6 bases). Trimming took off 3 bases at V and 5 bases at J, with 24 bases between the two ends. Germline CDR1 and CDR2: SGHRS and YFSETQ. This CDR3 has 17 residues. The CDR3, as DNA: TGCGCCAGCAGCTGGTACACAGCGCGGGAAGTGGGGAACGAGCAGTACTTC. Translated, it gives CASSWYTAREVGNEQYF.

Only a few counts were recorded for this clonotype. CDR3 protein: CASSYRLAGGPVNEQFF. The CDR3 bases are TGTGCCAGCAGCTATCGACTAGCGGGGGGGCCAGTTAATGAGCAGTTCTTC. The chain employs TRBV7-2 and TRBJ2-1, with 14 bases matching TRBD2. The CDR3 totals 17 residues. Germline V gene data show CDR1 as SGHTA and CDR2 as FQGNSA. V lost 4 bases, J lost 7 bases, and 9 bases stayed unmatched.

This clonotype has a count of ten or more. The chain is built from TRBV6-2 or TRBV6-3 and TRBJ1-5, with a weak D call TRBD1 (5 bases). V was trimmed by 2 bases and J by 3 bases, leaving 14 bases between them. CDR3 length: 16 amino acids. Germline CDR1 and CDR2: MNHEY and SVGEGT. CDR3: CASSYADSGYNQPQHF. CDR3 nucleotides: TGTGCCAGCAGTTACGCAGACTCAGGGTACAATCAGCCCCAGCATTTT.

This clonotype appeared many times. The chain employs TRBV9 and TRBJ2-3; 7 bases are a match to TRBD1. The germline V gene has CDR1 SGDLS and CDR2 YYNGEE. The junction had 5 bases not matched to a gene; V was cut back by 0 bases and J by 1 base. This CDR3 is built from 16 residues. The CDR3 coding sequence is TGTGCCAGCAGCGTAGGAGGGGGCTGGGGCACAGATACGCAGTATTTT. It translates to CASSVGGGWGTDTQYF. The complete variable domain, with remaining parts taken from reference TRBV9 and TRBJ2-3, reads DSGVTQTPKHLITATGQRVTLRCSPRSGDLSVYWYQQSLDQGLQFLIQYYNGEERAKGNILERFSAQQFPDLHSELNLSSLELGDSALYFCASSVGGGWGTDTQYFGPGTRLTVL.

The CDR3 sequence: CASSQFAGGILHEQFF. CDR3 sequence (DNA): TGTGCCAGCAGCCAATTTGCAGGGGGAATTTTGCATGAGCAGTTCTTC. The rearrangement joins TRBV14 to TRBJ2-1; 7 bases fit TRBD1. From germline, CDR1 is SGHDN and CDR2 FVKESK. Unmatched junction bases numbered 12, after V lost 2 bases and J lost 8 bases. There are 16 residues in the CDR3.

This chain connects TRBV19 to TRBJ1-5; 8 nucleotides agree with TRBD1. Germline V gives CDR1 LNHDA, CDR2 SQIVND (reference sequence). V was pared by 10 bases and J by 2 bases, with 10 bases of the junction left unmatched. The CDR3 loop spans 15 amino acids. DNA for the CDR3: TGTGCCACCTGGGCGGGGACAGGAGGCAATCAGCCCCAGCATTTT. Protein product: CATWAGTGGNQPQHF.

This clonotype was detected ten times or more. The chain carries TRBV5-1 and TRBJ2-7; D tentatively fits TRBD1 or TRBD2 (5 bases each). V gave up 0 bases and J gave up 3 bases, with 13 bases separating them. CDR1 SGHRS and CDR2 YFSETQ come from the germline V gene. The CDR3 covers 15 residues. CDR3 loop: CASSLGDANFYEQYF. As DNA, the CDR3 is TGCGCCAGCAGCTTGGGGGACGCCAACTTCTACGAGCAGTACTTC. The whole variable domain, filled in from reference TRBV5-1 and TRBJ2-7, reads KAGVTQTPRYLIKTRGQQVTLSCSPISGHRSVSWYQQTPGQGLQFLFEYFSETQRNKGNFPGRFSGRQFSNSRSEMNVSTLELGDSALYLCASSLGDANFYEQYFGPGTRLTVT.

This chain links TRBV6-2 or TRBV6-3 with TRBJ2-3; D uncertain. The CDR3 contains 14 residues. Trimming cost V 6 bases and J 6 bases, with 16 bases left between them. Per germline, CDR1 MNHEY and CDR2 SVGEGT. CDR3 nucleotides: TGTGCCAGCAGCCTGACACGGGTCGGGGATACGCAGTATTTT. Translating gives CASSLTRVGDTQYF.

V is TRBV7-2 and J is TRBJ1-1, with D possibly TRBD1 on 6 matching bases. This CDR3 is built from 15 residues. The germline CDR1 and CDR2 sequences are SGHTA and FQGNSA. The V and J ends lost 5 bases and 1 base respectively, with 14 bases between them. In DNA form, the CDR3 reads TGTGCCAGCAGCCCCATGGGACACTCGAACACTGAAGCTTTCTTT. Its protein is CASSPMGHSNTEAFF.

The chain employs TRBV7-2 and TRBJ1-1; D ambiguous. V was cut by 1 base and J by 1 base, with 16 bases left in between. The germline V gene has CDR1 SGHTA and CDR2 FQGNSA. The CDR3 has 17 amino acids. CDR3 in amino acids: CASSLGGKLGRNTEAFF. The CDR3 nucleotides read TGTGCCAGCAGCTTAGGAGGGAAACTGGGGAGGAACACTGAAGCTTTCTTT.

This clonotype was seen repeatedly, ten times or more. This chain connects TRBV15 to TRBJ1-5, with TRBD1 as a possible D gene (5 bases). V was shortened by 6 bases and J by 2 bases, with 14 bases between the two germline ends. This CDR3 is built from 15 residues. From germline, CDR1 is LNHNV and CDR2 YYDKDF (reference sequence). For the CDR3, the DNA is TGTGCCACCAGAGCTTCGGGGACGGGCAATCAGCCCCAGCATTTT. Its protein is CATRASGTGNQPQHF.

The V gene is TRBV3-1, the J gene TRBJ1-2, with 9 positions matching TRBD1. The trim removed 3 bases at V and 5 bases at J, leaving 7 bases unmatched. Germline-derived CDR1 and CDR2 are LGHDT and YNNKEL (reference sequence). The CDR3 runs 15 residues. The CDR3 protein is CASSQHRGLGYGYTF. The CDR3 DNA follows: TGTGCCAGCAGCCAGCACAGGGGGCTTGGGTATGGCTACACCTTC.

The rearrangement links TRBV4-3 to TRBJ2-5; TRBD1 aligns across 7 bases. This CDR3 is built from 13 residues. The V segment lost 5 bases and the J segment 3 bases; nucleotides outside the gene matches: 3. Germline V gives CDR1 LGHNA, CDR2 YSLEER. CDR3 in amino acids: CASSYDREETQYF. The CDR3 DNA follows: TGCGCCAGCAGCTATGACAGGGAAGAGACCCAGTACTTC.

This clonotype has more than one count but fewer than ten. The gene calls are TRBV2 and TRBJ2-7; 7 bases line up with TRBD1. Germline V gives CDR1 SNHLY, CDR2 FYNNEI. This CDR3 has 12 residues. The junction had 2 bases not matched to a gene; V was cut back by 5 bases and J by 4 bases. CDR3 coding DNA: TGTGCCAGCAGTAAGACAGGGTACGAGCAGTACTTC. This codes for CASSKTGYEQYF.

The sample holds a few counts of this clonotype. The chain has TRBV7-9 and TRBJ1-4, with D possibly being TRBD1 (6 bases). Trimming shortened V by 5 bases and J by 5 bases, and 15 bases separated the two germline ends. The CDR3 loop spans 15 amino acids. Germline CDR1 reads SEHNR; CDR2 reads FQNEAQ (reference sequence). The CDR3 region is CASSPLGGINEKLFF. The CDR3 DNA sequence: TGTGCCAGCAGCCCCTTAGGGGGAATAAATGAAAAACTGTTTTTT.

This clonotype was counted between two and nine times. V is TRBV7-8 and J is TRBJ2-1; D remains unclear. The germline gives CDR1 SGHVS, CDR2 FQNEAQ. V was trimmed by 2 bases and J by 4 bases, leaving 12 bases between them. This CDR3 contains 15 residues. The CDR3, as DNA: TGTGCCAGCAGCTTATGGGCGGAGACTTACAATGAGCAGTTCTTC. Translation: CASSLWAETYNEQFF.

This clonotype was observed at least ten times. This chain uses TRBV15 with TRBJ2-5, with D possibly being TRBD1 (6 bases). The germline V gene encodes CDR1 LNHNV and CDR2 YYDKDF (reference sequence). This CDR3 spans 11 amino acids. Trimming removed 7 bases from V and 5 bases from J, with 8 bases in between. In nucleotides, the CDR3 is TGTGCCACCAAGGGGGACGAGACCCAGTACTTC. Protein: CATKGDETQYF.

The chain links TRBV11-2 to TRBJ1-1; D may be TRBD1 (6 bases). With 1 base removed from V and 5 bases from J, the gap between germline ends came to 14 bases. The CDR3 length is 15 residues. Germline loops: CDR1 SGHAT, CDR2 FQNNGV. CDR3 DNA sequence: TGTGCCAGCAGCTTAGGACAGGCTGGGGGGACTGAAGCTTTCTTT. Amino acid sequence: CASSLGQAGGTEAFF.

The genes are TRBV4-1 and TRBJ1-2, with D possibly matching TRBD1 (6 bases). V was cut by 2 bases and J by 2 bases, with 15 bases left in between. The germline gives CDR1 MGHRA, CDR2 YSYEKL. The CDR3 sequence is 16 residues long. The DNA for the CDR3 is TGCGCCAGCAGCCAAACGACAGGCGGTATCAACTATGGCTACACCTTC. Translation: CASSQTTGGINYGYTF.

This clonotype has just a few counts. J is TRBJ1-6 and V is TRBV7-3; TRBD1 aligns across 10 bases. This CDR3 spans 15 amino acids. With 5 bases clipped from V and 7 bases from J, the junction kept 5 bases outside the gene matches. Germline V lookup: CDR1 SGHTA, CDR2 FQGTGA. In DNA form, the CDR3 reads TGTGCCAGCAGCAGACAGGGGGCCGACAATTCACCCCTCCACTTT. Amino acids: CASSRQGADNSPLHF.

This clonotype was counted between two and nine times. The rearrangement uses TRBV20-1 and TRBJ2-3; 15 bases line up with TRBD2. The CDR3 is 16 amino acids. From germline, CDR1 is DFQATT and CDR2 SNEGSKA (reference sequence). V shed 6 bases and J 1 base; nucleotides not matched to a gene: 5. The CDR3 coding sequence is TGCAGTGCGCGGACTAGCGGGGGGGCAGGCACAGATACGCAGTATTTT. This codes for CSARTSGGAGTDTQYF.

This clonotype was counted only a few times. CDR3 in DNA: TGCAGTGCTCTACAGGGGGCGGTTAATCAGCCCCAGCATTTT. Its protein product is CSALQGAVNQPQHF. The V call is TRBV20-1, the J call TRBJ1-5; the match to TRBD1 covers 9 bases. Germline CDR1 DFQATT, CDR2 SNEGSKA (reference sequence). The CDR3 loop spans 14 amino acids. J lost 4 bases, V lost 5 bases, and 6 bases had no gene match.

The chain combines TRBV21-1 with TRBJ1-5; the D segment call TRBD1 is taken from the table without a DNA check. TRBV21-1 is designated a pseudogene. The CDR3 spans 19 residues. The CDR3 region is CASSTTPVRDGRGNQPQHF. CDR3 DNA sequence: TGTGCCAGCAGCACCACCCCCGTACGGGATGGAAGGGGAAATCAGCCCCAGCATTTT.

The rearrangement uses TRBV7-2 and TRBJ1-5; D is ambiguous. V lost 5 bases and J lost 8, with 13 bases in between. Per germline, CDR1 SGHTA and CDR2 FQGNSA. The CDR3 covers 13 residues. The CDR3 spells CASSPRREEPQHF. The CDR3 DNA sequence: TGTGCCAGCAGCCCTCGAAGGGAGGAGCCCCAGCATTTT.

The rearrangement links TRBV5-1 to TRBJ1-5; TRBD1 aligns across 9 bases. The germline gives CDR1 SGHRS, CDR2 YFSETQ. This CDR3 is 15 amino acids long. The ends lost 2 bases at V and 4 bases at J; junction bases unmatched: 4. The CDR3 region is CASSFGDRANQPQHF. The CDR3 coding sequence is TGCGCCAGCAGCTTCGGGGACAGGGCAAATCAGCCCCAGCATTTT.

This clonotype turned up a few times. J is TRBJ1-4 and V is TRBV12-3 or TRBV12-4; D remains unclear. V lost 1 base and J lost 7, with 10 bases in between. This CDR3 has 14 residues. Here the CDR3 reads CASSLGSISEKLFF. The CDR3, as DNA: TGTGCCAGCAGTTTAGGCAGTATTAGTGAAAAACTGTTTTTT.

CDR3 region: CASSPHRPTLGETQYF. CDR3 coding DNA: TGTGCCAGCAGCCCTCACCGGCCCACCCTAGGGGAGACCCAGTACTTC. The rearrangement links TRBV7-2 to TRBJ2-5; no reliable D call. Germline loops: CDR1 SGHTA, CDR2 FQGNSA. The V end lost 5 bases, the J end lost 5 bases, and 21 bases lay between the germline ends. The CDR3 length is 16 residues.

This clonotype was seen only a few times. The chain employs TRBV19 and TRBJ2-5; D possibly uses TRBD1 or TRBD2 (5 bases each). The V end was cut by 6 bases, the J end by 4 bases, with 12 bases between. There are 13 residues in the CDR3. Germline V gene sequence: CDR1 LNHDA, CDR2 SQIVND (reference sequence). CDR3 in DNA: TGTGCCAGTAGGGGACGGCGGAGAGAGACCCAGTACTTC. Its translation is CASRGRRRETQYF. The variable domain in full, with the rest retrieved from reference TRBV19 and TRBJ2-5, is DGGITQSPKYLFRKEGQNVTLSCEQNLNHDAMYWYRQDPGQGLRLIYYSQIVNDFQKGDIAEGYSVSREKKESFPLTVTSAQKNPTAFYLCASRGRRRETQYFGPGTRLLVL.

In this sample, this clonotype turned up a few times. The V call is TRBV5-1, the J call TRBJ1-6; 8 nucleotides match TRBD1. Germline V gives CDR1 SGHRS, CDR2 YFSETQ. The CDR3 runs to 15 residues. V lost 0 bases, J lost 10 bases, and 6 bases stayed unmatched. The CDR3 sequence is CASSLAGQGRSPLHF. The DNA for the CDR3 is TGCGCCAGCAGCTTGGCAGGACAGGGTCGATCACCCCTCCACTTT.

The table lists this clonotype with a few counts. The chain combines TRBV7-8 with TRBJ1-4; no clear D gene. CDR1 and CDR2 (germline): SGHVS, FQNEAQ. The V and J ends lost 0 bases and 6 bases respectively, with 8 bases between them. The CDR3 length is 14 residues. CDR3 sequence (DNA): TGTGCCAGCAGCTTAGCAGGGTGGGATGAAAAACTGTTTTTT. This sequence encodes CASSLAGWDEKLFF.

This clonotype was seen a few times. The gene calls are TRBV5-4 and TRBJ1-2; 11 nucleotides match TRBD1. The V segment lost 7 bases and the J segment 8 bases; nucleotides outside the gene matches: 16. This CDR3 has 16 amino acids. CDR1 and CDR2 (germline): SGHNT, YYREEE (reference sequence). The CDR3 coding sequence is TGTGCCAGCTCCGCTGGCGGGACAGGGGGTGAGGGAGGCTACACCTTC. Protein product: CASSAGGTGGEGGYTF. The entire variable domain, with the rest obtained from reference TRBV5-4 and TRBJ1-2, is as follows: ETGVTQSPTHLIKTRGQQVTLRCSSQSGHNTVSWYQQALGQGPQFIFQYYREEENGRGNFPPRFSGLQFPNYSSELNVNALELDDSALYLCASSAGGTGGEGGYTFGSGTRLTVV.

This clonotype was counted a few times. The chain employs TRBV6-1 and TRBJ1-1, with no clear D. CDR3 length equals 15 residues. V dropped 6 bases and J dropped 1 base, with 15 bases sitting between them. Germline V gene sequence: CDR1 MNHNS, CDR2 SASEGT. CDR3: CASRVFQTANTEAFF. As DNA, the CDR3 is TGTGCCAGCAGGGTTTTTCAAACAGCGAACACTGAAGCTTTCTTT.